This T cell receptor beta chain was retrieved from a study of OX40 agonist ivuxolimab in advanced cancers. Study as a whole: All patients had ivuxolimab intravenously every 2 weeks at 0.01 to 10 mg/kg. The dose-escalation cohort had hepatocellular carcinoma, melanoma, renal cell or head and neck cancer. Three individuals attained partial responses, comprising one hepatocellular carcinoma case and two cutaneous melanoma cases.

Data came from immunoSEQ multiplex PCR; TCRdb stores just in-frame clones and leaves some out. The profile shows roughly 17,000 clones, 70% to 90% of them singletons. Germline CDR1 MNHEY, CDR2 SMNVEV (reference sequence). This CDR3 is built from 15 residues. Trimming took 3 bases from V and 2 from J; bases not matched to a gene: 0. The V call is TRBV27, the J call TRBJ2-1; the match to TRBD2 covers 11 bases. The source is an adult with an advanced solid tumor such as melanoma, head and neck, liver or kidney cancer. Source: CD4+ or CD8+ T cells sorted from blood, taken in a trial of the OX40 agonist ivuxolimab. As DNA, the CDR3 is TGTGCCAGCAGTTTTAGCGGGAGGGCCTACAATGAGCAGTTCTTC. Translating gives CASSFSGRAYNEQFF.